One TCR beta chain is described in this entry. Antigen: not known. After stimulus-free culture, autoproliferating CFSE-dim and non-proliferating CFSE-high T cells were sequenced separately. Pooled replicate wells came from around 50 million CFSE-labeled PBMCs cultured roughly seven days without stimulus. PBMCs were labeled with roughly 0.46 uM CFSE and cultured without exogenous stimuli. The method was immunoSEQ multiplex PCR; TCRdb's version includes in-frame clones alone and lacks a portion of them. Of about 32,000 clones in the sample, 86% were seen once. This specimen belongs to a study of memory B cells and T cells in multiple sclerosis. Study-wide results and limits: Compartments had unequal clone-set sizes, affecting shared clonotype counts.

With 5 bases clipped from V and 3 bases from J, the junction kept 11 bases outside the gene matches. The CDR3 has 16 amino acids. Germline values: CDR1 SGHAT, CDR2 FQNNGV. The TCR comes from a human donor with multiple sclerosis. Input material: PBMCs from blood kept in culture. This chain links TRBV11-2 with TRBJ2-7; TRBD2 aligns across 9 bases. In nucleotides, the CDR3 is TGTGCCAGCAGCCTGGGGGTCGCGGGGGGGCTCTACGAGCAGTACTTC. It encodes CASSLGVAGGLYEQYF.